The clone carrying this T cell receptor (beta chain) was counted a few times. Its antigen is not known. The data are from a study of glioma-infiltrating T cells. Study at large: Low-grade gliomas were grade II; glioblastomas were grade IV at initial diagnosis. Blood libraries targeted about 4- to 11-fold coverage of 1 million or so T cells. Study-level results: Tissue and blood shared very few CDR3 sequences. A blood CDR3 motif signature was depleted in highly divergent patients.

Using RNA template, CDR3s of TCR alpha and beta were amplified with iRepertoire arm-PCR. TCRdb processed the multiplex PCR reads anew with MiXCR; each CDR3 protein has one entry. The profile shows more than 300,000 distinct CDR3 sequences, 41% of them singletons. Germline CDR1 reads LNHNV; CDR2 reads YYDKDF (reference sequence). The CDR3 runs to 16 residues. V was pared by 5 bases and J by 4 bases, with 18 bases between. The sequenced sample was glioma tissue, nonneoplastic brain tissue, or PBMCs (not recorded which). The origin of this receptor is a human donor with low-grade glioma or glioblastoma, undergoing nonglioma brain surgery, or in good health (not recorded which). The chain uses TRBV15 and TRBJ1-5; D gene unclear. CDR3 nucleotides: TGTGCCACCAGCCCTAACGAGGGCAGATGGAATCAGCCCCAGCATTTT. This sequence encodes CATSPNEGRWNQPQHF. The full variable domain, with the rest looked up from reference TRBV15 and TRBJ1-5, is DAMVIQNPRYQVTQFGKPVTLSCSQTLNHNVMYWYQQKSSQAPKLLFHYYDKDFNNEADTPDNFQSRRPNTSFCFLDIRSPGLGDTAMYLCATSPNEGRWNQPQHFGDGTRLSIL.